This TCR beta chain was documented in a study of CD4 T cells in lung cancer (dated by TCRdb to about 2019). Turning to the overall study: The study screened blood T cells of NSCLC patients for responses to candidate mutation-encoded neoepitopes and isolated neoantigen-specific CD4+ T-cell clones and TCRs. Tumor and non-adjacent lung tissue were obtained from a handful of patients undergoing curative-intent resections for stage I-III non-small cell lung cancer. Before blood donation, treatments including platinum chemotherapy had been received by the patients, and nivolumab or pembrolizumab had been received by some of the patients. The resected patients had lung adenocarcinoma or squamous cell carcinoma, were aged 60 to 69 at blood donation, and mostly were former smokers. TCRB deep sequencing tracked the frequency of neoantigen-specific clonotypes in tumor resections, non-adjacent lung and cultured T-cell products. Paper-wide results and their limitations: Some blood-derived responses might be explained by in vitro priming of naive T cells or cross-reactivity rather than by memory responses to the cancer.

As concerns this clone: Its recognized antigen is unknown. One base away there is no much larger clone; base qualities are not given.

From a lookup of the germline V gene, CDR1 and CDR2 are MNHEY and SVGAGI. The CDR3 sequence holds 14 residues, the cysteine and phenylalanine included. Only the CDR3 DNA is retained, 42 bases long and in frame from the first base. The trim is 2 bases for V and 6 bases for J, with a gap of 10 bases between the germline ends. The method behind the library was the immunoSEQ multiplex PCR assay. Qiagen DNeasy or QIAamp micro DNA kits were used to isolate DNA, and the Adaptive Biotechnology human TCRB sequencing kit was used to sequence TCRB. Sequencing of TCRB libraries was performed on an Illumina MiSeq. As for the original processing: The kit provider's software was used to analyze TCRB sequence data, and Fisher's exact test was applied to assess tumor enrichment of clonotype templates. The clones in this table, taken by TCRdb from immuneACCESS, are in-frame only. Not every clone is retained; where verified, under half of the shortfall comes from an unresolved V gene, and the cause of the rest is unknown. V and J calls and clone size are given by that table; D and trimming were obtained from the DNA. The sample has approximately 11,000 clones on record, around 69% of them singletons. Approximately 15% of the sample is held by the ten biggest clonotypes.

Non-adjacent lung tissue was taken as far as possible from the malignant lesion, at least 3 cm away, from the same resection. This TCR derives from a man aged 55 to 70 with non-small cell lung cancer. Sequencing input: normal lung tissue taken away from the tumor. The chain is made from TRBV6-5 and TRBJ2-2; matching of 5 bases hints at TRBD2 as the D gene. The CDR3 amino acid sequence is: CASSYGGVAGELFF. At the DNA level, the sequence is TGTGCCAGCAGTTACGGAGGTGTGGCCGGGGAGCTGTTTTTT.